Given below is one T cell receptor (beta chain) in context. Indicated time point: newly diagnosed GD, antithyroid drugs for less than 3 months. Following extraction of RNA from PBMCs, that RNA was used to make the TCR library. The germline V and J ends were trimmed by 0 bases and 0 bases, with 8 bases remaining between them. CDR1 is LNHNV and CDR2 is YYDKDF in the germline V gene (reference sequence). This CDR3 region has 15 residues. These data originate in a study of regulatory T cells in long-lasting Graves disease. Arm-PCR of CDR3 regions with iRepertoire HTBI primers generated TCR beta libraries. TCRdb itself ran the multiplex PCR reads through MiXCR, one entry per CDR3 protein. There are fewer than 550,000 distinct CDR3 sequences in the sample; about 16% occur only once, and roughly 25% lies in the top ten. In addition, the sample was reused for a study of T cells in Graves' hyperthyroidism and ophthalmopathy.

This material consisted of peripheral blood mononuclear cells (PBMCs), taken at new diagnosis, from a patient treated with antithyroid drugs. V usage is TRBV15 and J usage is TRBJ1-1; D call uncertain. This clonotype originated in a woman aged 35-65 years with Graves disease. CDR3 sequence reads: CATSRDRALNTEAFF. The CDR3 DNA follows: TGTGCCACCAGCAGAGATAGGGCACTGAACACTGAAGCTTTCTTT.